The clone carrying this TCR beta chain has at least ten counts. This specimen belongs to a study of blood T cell repertoires in COVID-19. Looking at the study overall: COVID-19 samples from acute and convalescent phases originated in the United States, Italy and Spain. PBMCs, B-cell-depleted T cells, or T cells were the source of the cDNA or gDNA that made up the material.

Using immunoSEQ multiplex PCR, the repertoire was profiled, and TCRdb retains in-frame clones only, with some absent. The table includes 150,000 to 200,000 clones, roughly 80% detected once. Germline values: CDR1 MGHRA, CDR2 YSYEKL. This CDR3 has 18 residues. J gave up 2 bases and V 0 bases, and 9 bases lay outside the gene matches. Study members were between 18 and 89 years old and lived in around 24 US regions. Allocation to cohorts depended on clinical history reported by the participants. This chain connects TRBV4-1 to TRBJ2-3, with 9 bases identical to TRBD2. This clonotype was obtained from a woman aged 40 to 49 with acute COVID-19. The specimen was PBMCs or T cells enriched from blood (not recorded which). This CDR3 reads CASSQEALSGSITDTQYF. Written as DNA, the CDR3 is TGCGCCAGCAGCCAAGAGGCGCTTAGCGGGAGTATCACAGATACGCAGTATTTT.